Reported below is one T cell receptor (beta chain). The data originate from a study of blood T cell repertoires in COVID-19. The germline gives CDR1 SGHNT, CDR2 YYREEE (reference sequence). Trimming cost V 4 bases and J 4 bases; bases outside gene matches: 4. The CDR3 runs to 15 residues. TCRdb's table, derived via immunoSEQ multiplex PCR, lists solely in-frame clones and lacks some. Here the sample spans 150,000 or so clones, roughly 85% being singletons. The J gene is TRBJ2-3, the V gene TRBV5-4; the match to TRBD2 covers 12 bases. The clonotype was recovered from a woman aged 50 to 65 who had recovered from COVID-19. The specimen sequenced was PBMCs or T cells enriched from blood (not recorded which). The CDR3 sequence: CASSVLAGGADTQYF. In DNA form, the CDR3 reads TGTGCCAGCAGCGTTCTAGCGGGGGGGGCAGATACGCAGTATTTT.